Each of the 31 T cell receptor beta chains below was sequenced from the same sample in a study. TCRdb called the 5' RACE reads again in MiXCR, with one record for every CDR3 protein. The table lists around 30,000 distinct CDR3 sequences, approximately 24% of them singletons. The source material was memory CD4+ T cells sorted from blood. Subset here: memory CD4+ T cells, CD4+CD45RO+CD25-. The receptors derive from a female donor with breast cancer.

This chain connects TRBV12-3 or TRBV12-4 to TRBJ1-2; TRBD1 matches at 8 bases. The CDR3 has 14 residues. After removal of 6 bases from V and 8 bases from J, the junction contained 11 bases not matched to a gene. The CDR3 nucleotides read TGTGCCAGCAGCCGAAGGACAGGGTCGAGCGGCTACACCTTC. The encoded protein is CASSRRTGSSGYTF.

This clonotype was found a few times. This sequence joins TRBV5-1 and TRBJ2-7; D is unclear. CDR3 length equals 13 residues. The V gene lost 0 bases and the J gene lost 4 bases, with 8 bases spanning the gap. Germline assignment: CDR1 SGHRS and CDR2 YFSETQ. The DNA of the CDR3 is TGCGCCAGCAGCTTGGCCGTCCCTTACGAGCAGTACTTC. Translation: CASSLAVPYEQYF.

On this clonotype: Being one base from a much bigger clone, this may be a read error. The gene calls are TRBV20-1 and TRBJ2-3; TRBD2 matches 8 bases. The CDR3 extends over 15 amino acids. The germline V gene has CDR1 DFQATT and CDR2 SNEGSKA (reference sequence). The V gene end was trimmed by 6 bases and the J gene end by 2 bases; junction bases not matched to a gene: 10. The CDR3 DNA is TGCAGTGCGAAGGGACAAGCGGGGGCCACAGATACGCAGTATTTT. It specifies CSAKGQAGATDTQYF.

This clonotype was seen repeatedly, ten times or more. The CDR3 nucleotides read TGTGCCAGCAGCTTAGACGCGCGGGGTAGCACAGATACGCAGTATTTT. It specifies CASSLDARGSTDTQYF. This chain links TRBV7-2 with TRBJ2-3; TRBD2 is a possible D gene (6 bases). V lost 1 base and J 0 bases, leaving 11 bases between the germline ends. Germline loops: CDR1 SGHTA, CDR2 FQGNSA. The CDR3 consists of 16 residues.

This chain joins TRBV4-1 and TRBJ2-1; TRBD2 is a possible D gene (6 bases). The germline V gene has CDR1 MGHRA and CDR2 YSYEKL. This CDR3 has 14 residues. V lost 6 bases to trimming and J lost 6 bases, with 15 bases between them. The CDR3 here is CASRGGELTNEQFF. CDR3 DNA: TGCGCCAGCAGAGGAGGGGAGTTAACCAATGAGCAGTTCTTC.

This clonotype turned up a few times. V usage is TRBV4-3 and J usage is TRBJ2-7, with D tentatively TRBD1 or TRBD2 (5 bases each). Germline V lookup: CDR1 LGHNA, CDR2 YSLEER. V was clipped by 4 bases and J by 3 bases, with 13 bases between them. The CDR3 has 14 amino acids. CDR3 sequence: CASSPGTANYEQYF. The CDR3 DNA reads as TGCGCCAGCAGCCCCGGGACGGCCAACTACGAGCAGTACTTC.

This clonotype was counted between two and nine times. The chain links TRBV2 to TRBJ2-2; D remains unclear. Germline V gene sequence: CDR1 SNHLY, CDR2 FYNNEI. Deletions cut 6 bases from V and 4 bases from J, with 18 bases between. The CDR3 consists of 16 residues. This CDR3 is CASSLLPRSGTGELFF. The CDR3 region has the DNA TGTGCCAGCAGCCTACTTCCCCGATCTGGCACCGGGGAGCTGTTTTTT.

With regard to this clonotype: This may come from a read error, since a much larger clone is one base off. The V and J genes are TRBV9 and TRBJ1-4; 12 bases are shared with TRBD1. Germline CDR1 and CDR2: SGDLS and YYNGEE. This CDR3 spans 15 amino acids. CDR3 amino acids: CAGSVMGQGAEKLFF. CDR3 DNA: TGTGCCGGCAGCGTAATGGGACAGGGGGCTGAAAAACTGTTTTTT.

A few counts support this clonotype. This chain joins TRBV4-1 and TRBJ2-7; 8 positions match TRBD2. Germline V gives CDR1 MGHRA, CDR2 YSYEKL. The CDR3 has 14 residues. V was clipped by 0 bases and J by 5 bases; unmatched bases: 3. CDR3 nucleotide sequence: TGCGCCAGCAGCCAAGATCCGGGAGGGAACGAGCAGTACTTC. It specifies CASSQDPGGNEQYF.

The chain carries TRBV6-5 and TRBJ2-3, with D hard to call. The CDR3 runs 15 residues. The V and J ends lost 5 bases and 2 bases respectively, with 14 bases between them. The V gene's germline CDR1 is MNHEY and CDR2 SVGAGI. CDR3 bases: TGTGCCAGCAGTCCCTTTCCACGAGACACAGATACGCAGTATTTT. Translated, it gives CASSPFPRDTDTQYF.

This clonotype has at least ten counts. V is TRBV7-2 and J is TRBJ2-3; 9 bases fit TRBD2. J was trimmed by 0 bases and V by 0 bases; bases with no gene match: 7. The length of the CDR3 is 18 residues. The germline V gene has CDR1 SGHTA and CDR2 FQGNSA. The CDR3 sequence: CASSLAWLAGASTDTQYF. CDR3 DNA sequence: TGTGCCAGCAGCTTAGCGTGGTTAGCGGGGGCTAGCACAGATACGCAGTATTTT.

This clonotype was counted a few times. This chain uses TRBV5-1 with TRBJ2-7, with D possibly matching TRBD1 (7 bases). Per germline, CDR1 SGHRS and CDR2 YFSETQ. The V gene lost 0 bases and the J gene lost 4 bases, with 11 bases spanning the gap. The CDR3 length is 14 residues. CDR3 loop: CASSLGQGGYEQYF. In nucleotides, the CDR3 is TGCGCCAGCAGCTTGGGGCAGGGGGGTTACGAGCAGTACTTC.

This clonotype was recorded a few times. This sequence joins TRBV12-3 or TRBV12-4 and TRBJ2-2, with 10 bases matching TRBD1. V lost 4 bases and J lost 7; bases outside the gene matches: 3. The CDR3 extends over 14 amino acids. The CDR3 DNA is TGTGCCAGCAGTTCGGGACAGGGGCTCGGGGAGCTGTTTTTT. Translated: CASSSGQGLGELFF.

The CDR3 is CSARSAGVETQYF. CDR3 nucleotides: TGCAGTGCTAGATCCGCAGGGGTAGAGACCCAGTACTTC. The rearrangement links TRBV20-1 to TRBJ2-5, with D perhaps matching TRBD1 (6 bases). The V gene's germline CDR1 is DFQATT and CDR2 SNEGSKA (reference sequence). CDR3 length: 13 amino acids. The germline V and J ends were trimmed by 2 bases and 4 bases, with 11 bases remaining between them.

The CDR3 is CASSWRGARTDTQYF. In nucleotides, the CDR3 is TGTGCCAGCAGTTGGCGGGGGGCGCGCACAGATACGCAGTATTTT. The chain has TRBV6-2 or TRBV6-3 and TRBJ2-3; the match to TRBD2 covers 8 bases. The CDR3 loop spans 15 amino acids. After removal of 4 bases from V and 1 base from J, the junction contained 4 bases not matched to a gene. Germline V gene data show CDR1 as MNHEY and CDR2 as SVGEGT.

Comments on this clonotype: A clone one base away is much larger, so this may be a read error. The conserved phenylalanine or tryptophan is not found at the CDR3 terminus, so this likely reflects a read error. The chain has TRBV20-1 and TRBJ1-1, with D maybe TRBD1 (5 bases). V was cut by 0 bases and J by 11 bases, with 7 bases left in between. Germline V gene sequence: CDR1 DFQATT, CDR2 SNEGSKA (reference sequence). The CDR3 totals 10 residues. CDR3 amino acids: CSAREGVAFL. For the CDR3, the DNA is TGCAGTGCTAGAGAGGGGGTGGCTTTCTTA.

In the case of this clonotype: This clone may be a read error of a much larger clone one base away. V usage is TRBV6-5 and J usage is TRBJ1-2, with TRBD1 matching 9 bases. Germline V gene data show CDR1 as MNHEY and CDR2 as SVGAGI. The length of the CDR3 is 13 residues. Written as DNA, the CDR3 is TGTGCCGGCAGTTACCGGGACAGGGTGGGCTACACCTTC. It specifies CAGSYRDRVGYTF.

A few counts support this clonotype. The V and J genes are TRBV24-1 and TRBJ2-3; the match to TRBD2 covers 11 bases. Germline CDR1 is KGHDR and CDR2 is SFDVKD. CDR3 length: 17 residues. The trim removed 9 bases at V and 1 base at J, leaving 11 bases unmatched. This chain's CDR3 is CATGTSGGGKGTDTQYF. CDR3 sequence (DNA): TGTGCCACCGGGACTAGCGGAGGAGGAAAGGGCACAGATACGCAGTATTTT.

Only a few counts were recorded for this clonotype. The chain combines TRBV4-1 with TRBJ2-2; D perhaps matches TRBD1 (6 bases). The CDR3 loop spans 12 amino acids. Germline V CDR1 and CDR2: MGHRA, YSYEKL. V lost 8 bases, J lost 2 bases, and 6 bases lay in between. CDR3 protein: CASGGNTGELFF. The DNA for the CDR3 is TGCGCCAGCGGGGGCAACACCGGGGAGCTGTTTTTT.

The V and J genes are TRBV6-6 and TRBJ2-1; D gene uncertain. With 6 bases removed from V and 0 bases from J, the gap between germline ends came to 12 bases. Germline CDR1 and CDR2: MNHNY and SVGAGI (reference sequence). The CDR3 spans 15 residues. The CDR3 bases are TGTGCCAGCAGCCCTGACACCAGCTCCTACAATGAGCAGTTCTTC. This sequence encodes CASSPDTSSYNEQFF.

This clonotype has a handful of counts. The gene calls are TRBV7-9 and TRBJ2-7; TRBD1 or TRBD2 may be the D gene (5 bases each). Per the germline V gene, CDR1 is SEHNR and CDR2 is FQNEAQ (reference sequence). This CDR3 region has 16 residues. V gave up 3 bases and J gave up 0 bases, with 15 bases separating them. CDR3 bases: TGTGCCAGCAGCTTTTGGGGGACCGAAAGCTCCTACGAGCAGTACTTC. Amino acid sequence: CASSFWGTESSYEQYF.

This clonotype was picked up a small number of times. The chain has TRBV7-9 and TRBJ2-2; 10 positions match TRBD2. The CDR3 consists of 18 residues. Germline V gene sequence: CDR1 SEHNR, CDR2 FQNEAQ (reference sequence). With V trimmed by 3 bases and J by 0 bases, 7 bases remained unmatched. The CDR3 DNA reads TGTGCCAGCAGCTTGGCTAGCGGGGGCCTAGCGAACACCGGGGAGCTGTTTTTT. Protein product: CASSLASGGLANTGELFF. Complete variable domain (other parts from reference TRBV7-9 and TRBJ2-2): DTGVSQNPRHKITKRGQNVTFRCDPISEHNRLYWYRQTLGQGPEFLTYFQNEAQLEKSRLLSDRFSAERPKGSFSTLEIQRTEQGDSAMYLCASSLASGGLANTGELFFGEGSRLTVL.

This chain joins TRBV7-6 and TRBJ2-7; D call uncertain. The CDR3 spans 15 residues. Trimming stripped 5 bases from V and 2 bases from J, with 16 bases between. Germline-derived CDR1 and CDR2 are SGHVS and FNYEAQ. For the CDR3, the DNA is TGTGCCAGCAGCCCCCCCCCGGCGGAAACCTACGAGCAGTACTTC. Amino acid sequence: CASSPPPAETYEQYF.

In this sample, this clonotype turned up a few times. V usage is TRBV7-2 and J usage is TRBJ2-7, with D tentatively TRBD2 (5 bases). V gave up 1 base and J gave up 8 bases, with 15 bases separating them. Germline CDR1 reads SGHTA; CDR2 reads FQGNSA. CDR3 length equals 14 residues. The CDR3 DNA reads TGTGCCAGCAGCTTAGTGGACTTCCCCGGGAAGCAGTACTTC. This gives the protein CASSLVDFPGKQYF.

In its sample, this clonotype was seen a few times. The chain uses TRBV6-1 and TRBJ1-1; D might be TRBD1 (5 bases). Germline values: CDR1 MNHNS, CDR2 SASEGT. V dropped 2 bases and J dropped 1 base, with 20 bases sitting between them. The CDR3 runs to 18 residues. This CDR3 reads CASSERQIMALENTEAFF. CDR3 DNA: TGTGCCAGCAGTGAAAGACAGATTATGGCCCTGGAGAACACTGAAGCTTTCTTT.

Comments on this clonotype: The junction does not match germline at one end; this may be a read error. The V call is TRBV27, the J call TRBJ2-7, with 9 bases aligning to TRBD2. This CDR3 spans 14 amino acids. Germline CDR1 and CDR2: MNHEY and SMNVEV (reference sequence). CDR3 amino acids: CTSSSGGSSYEQYF. In DNA, the CDR3 is TGTACCAGCAGTAGCGGGGGAAGCTCCTACGAGCAGTACTTC.

This chain connects TRBV7-2 to TRBJ2-5; 11 bases are a match to TRBD2. The ends lost 5 bases at V and 4 bases at J; junction bases unmatched: 6. The CDR3 runs 15 residues. Looked up from germline, CDR1 is SGHTA and CDR2 is FQGNSA. The CDR3 spells CASSELAGAGETQYF. CDR3 nucleotide sequence: TGTGCCAGCAGCGAACTAGCGGGAGCGGGAGAGACCCAGTACTTC.

A word on this clonotype: One base away lies a much larger clone, so this may be a sequencing read error. This chain connects TRBV5-1 to TRBJ2-7; no clear D. Germline V gene lookup returns CDR1 SGHRS and CDR2 YFSETQ. CDR3 size: 13 residues. CDR3 in DNA: TGCGCCAGCAGAGGGCAGGTGAACCACGAGCGGTACTTC. It translates to CASRGQVNHERYF.

Of note for this clonotype: A much larger clonotype is one base distant, so this may be a read error. V gene TRBV9 combines with J gene TRBJ2-2, with D unresolved. V was cut by 4 bases and J by 0 bases, with 13 bases left in between. Germline V lookup: CDR1 SGDLS, CDR2 YYNGEE. The CDR3 extends over 16 amino acids. In DNA form, the CDR3 reads TGTGCCAGCAGCACCCCAGTCAAGGCGAACACCGGGGAGCTGTTTTTT. It encodes CASSTPVKANTGELFF.

This clonotype was seen ten or more times. The gene calls are TRBV4-3 and TRBJ2-1; D unclear. The CDR3 consists of 14 residues. CDR1 is LGHNA, CDR2 YSLEER, per germline. V gave up 1 base and J gave up 7 bases, with 11 bases separating them. The CDR3 DNA is TGCGCCAGCAGCCAAGGGTGGAGCATAAATGAGCAGTTCTTC. It yields the protein CASSQGWSINEQFF.

The genes are TRBV6-5 and TRBJ2-1; 12 bases match TRBD1. Germline V lookup: CDR1 MNHEY, CDR2 SVGAGI. V lost 7 bases to trimming and J lost 6 bases; unmatched junction nucleotides: 7. The CDR3 has 15 amino acids. The CDR3 DNA follows: TGTGCCAGCAACCGCCGGGACAGGGGGCTCAATGAGCAGTTCTTC. As protein: CASNRRDRGLNEQFF.